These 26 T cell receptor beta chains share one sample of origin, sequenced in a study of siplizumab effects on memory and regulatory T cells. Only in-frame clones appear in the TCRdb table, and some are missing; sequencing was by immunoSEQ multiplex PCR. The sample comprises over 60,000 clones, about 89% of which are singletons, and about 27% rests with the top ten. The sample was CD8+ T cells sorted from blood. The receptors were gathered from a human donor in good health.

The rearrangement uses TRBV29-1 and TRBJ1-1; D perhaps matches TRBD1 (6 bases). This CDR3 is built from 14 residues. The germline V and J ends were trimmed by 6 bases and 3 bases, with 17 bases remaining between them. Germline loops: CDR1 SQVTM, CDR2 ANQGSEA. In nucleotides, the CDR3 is TGCAGCGTCTCCCGCCCAGGGGTGGACACTGAAGCTTTCTTT. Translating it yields CSVSRPGVDTEAFF.

Written as DNA, the CDR3 is TGTGCCAGCAGTTACCCCCGAACAGGGGCCTATGGCTACACCTTC. This sequence encodes CASSYPRTGAYGYTF. This chain uses TRBV6-5 with TRBJ1-2, with 7 bases aligning to TRBD1. Germline V lookup: CDR1 MNHEY, CDR2 SVGAGI. V lost 2 bases, J lost 4 bases, and 7 bases stayed unmatched. The CDR3 sequence is 15 residues long.

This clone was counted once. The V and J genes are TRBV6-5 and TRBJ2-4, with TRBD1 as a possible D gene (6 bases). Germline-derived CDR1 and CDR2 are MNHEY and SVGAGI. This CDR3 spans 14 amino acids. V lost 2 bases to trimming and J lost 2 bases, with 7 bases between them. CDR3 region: CASSYQGPKNIQYF. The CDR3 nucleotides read TGTGCCAGCAGTTACCAGGGGCCCAAAAACATTCAGTACTTC.

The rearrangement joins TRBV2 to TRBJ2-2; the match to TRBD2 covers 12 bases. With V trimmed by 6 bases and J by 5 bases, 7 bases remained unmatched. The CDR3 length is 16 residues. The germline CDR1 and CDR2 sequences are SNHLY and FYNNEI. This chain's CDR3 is CASSVLAGGGTGELFF. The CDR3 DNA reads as TGTGCCAGCAGCGTACTAGCGGGGGGAGGTACCGGGGAGCTGTTTTTT. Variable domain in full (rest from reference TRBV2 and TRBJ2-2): EPEVTQTPSHQVTQMGQEVILRCVPISNHLYFYWYRQILGQKVEFLVSFYNNEISEKSEIFDDQFSVERPDGSNFTLKIRSTKLEDSAMYFCASSVLAGGGTGELFFGEGSRLTVL.

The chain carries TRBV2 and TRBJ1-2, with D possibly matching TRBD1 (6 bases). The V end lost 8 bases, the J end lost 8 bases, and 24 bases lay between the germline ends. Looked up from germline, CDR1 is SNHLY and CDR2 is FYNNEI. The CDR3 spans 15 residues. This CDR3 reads CASYKTQGPAGGYTF. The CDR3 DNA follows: TGTGCCAGCTATAAAACCCAGGGGCCTGCAGGGGGCTACACCTTC.

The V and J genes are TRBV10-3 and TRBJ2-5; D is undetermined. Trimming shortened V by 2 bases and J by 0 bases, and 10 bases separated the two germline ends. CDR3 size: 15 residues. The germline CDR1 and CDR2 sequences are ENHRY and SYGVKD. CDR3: CAISETRNYQETQYF. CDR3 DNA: TGTGCCATCAGTGAGACCCGTAATTACCAAGAGACCCAGTACTTC.

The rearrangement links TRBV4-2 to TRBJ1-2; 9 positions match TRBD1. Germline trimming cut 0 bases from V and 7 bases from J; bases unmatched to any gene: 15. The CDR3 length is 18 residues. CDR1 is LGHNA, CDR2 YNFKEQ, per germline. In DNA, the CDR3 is TGTGCCAGCAGCCAAGATACGATGACCGGACAGGGGAGGTCTGGCTACACCTTC. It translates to CASSQDTMTGQGRSGYTF.

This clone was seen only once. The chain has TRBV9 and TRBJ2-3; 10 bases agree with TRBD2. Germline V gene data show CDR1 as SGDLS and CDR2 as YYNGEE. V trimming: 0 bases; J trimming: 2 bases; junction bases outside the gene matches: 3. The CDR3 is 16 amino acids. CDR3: CASSVASGGVTDTQYF. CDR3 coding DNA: TGTGCCAGCAGCGTAGCTAGCGGGGGTGTCACAGATACGCAGTATTTT. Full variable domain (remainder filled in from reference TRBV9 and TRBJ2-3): DSGVTQTPKHLITATGQRVTLRCSPRSGDLSVYWYQQSLDQGLQFLIQYYNGEERAKGNILERFSAQQFPDLHSELNLSSLELGDSALYFCASSVASGGVTDTQYFGPGTRLTVL.

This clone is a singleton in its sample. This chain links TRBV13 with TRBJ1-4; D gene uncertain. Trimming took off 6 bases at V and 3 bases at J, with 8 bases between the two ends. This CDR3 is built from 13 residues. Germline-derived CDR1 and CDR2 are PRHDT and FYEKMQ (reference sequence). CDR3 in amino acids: CASRGSANEKLFF. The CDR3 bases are TGTGCCAGCAGGGGGTCGGCTAATGAAAAACTGTTTTTT.

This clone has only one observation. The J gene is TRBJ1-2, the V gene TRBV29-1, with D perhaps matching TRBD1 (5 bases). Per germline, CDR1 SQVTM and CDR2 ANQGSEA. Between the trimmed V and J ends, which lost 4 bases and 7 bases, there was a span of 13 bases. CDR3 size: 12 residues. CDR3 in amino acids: CSVADSDGGYTF. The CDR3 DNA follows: TGCAGCGTTGCTGACAGCGACGGTGGCTACACCTTC. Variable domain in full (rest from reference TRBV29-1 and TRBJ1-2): SAVISQKPSRDICQRGTSLTIQCQVDSQVTMMFWYRQQPGQSLTLIATANQGSEATYESGFVIDKFPISRPNLTFSTLTVSNMSPEDSSIYLCSVADSDGGYTFGSGTRLTVV.

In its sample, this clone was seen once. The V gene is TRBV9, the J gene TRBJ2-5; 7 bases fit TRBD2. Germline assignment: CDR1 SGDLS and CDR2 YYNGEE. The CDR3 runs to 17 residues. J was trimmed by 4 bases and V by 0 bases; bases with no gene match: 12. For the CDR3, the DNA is TGTGCCAGCAGCGTAGCTAAACCGATGGGACTACCAGAGACCCAGTACTTC. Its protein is CASSVAKPMGLPETQYF. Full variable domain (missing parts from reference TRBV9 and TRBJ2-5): DSGVTQTPKHLITATGQRVTLRCSPRSGDLSVYWYQQSLDQGLQFLIQYYNGEERAKGNILERFSAQQFPDLHSELNLSSLELGDSALYFCASSVAKPMGLPETQYFGPGTRLLVL.

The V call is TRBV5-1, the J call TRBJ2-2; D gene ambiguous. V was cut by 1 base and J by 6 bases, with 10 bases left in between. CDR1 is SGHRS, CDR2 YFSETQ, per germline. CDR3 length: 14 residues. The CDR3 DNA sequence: TGCGCCAGCAGCTTGTGGGTTAACGCCGGGGAGCTGTTTTTT. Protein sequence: CASSLWVNAGELFF.

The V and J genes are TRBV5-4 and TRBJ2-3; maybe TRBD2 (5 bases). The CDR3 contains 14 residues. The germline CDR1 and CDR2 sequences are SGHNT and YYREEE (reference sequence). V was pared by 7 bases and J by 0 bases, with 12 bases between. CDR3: CASQRRDSTDTQYF. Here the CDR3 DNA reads TGTGCCAGCCAGCGGAGAGATAGCACAGATACGCAGTATTTT.

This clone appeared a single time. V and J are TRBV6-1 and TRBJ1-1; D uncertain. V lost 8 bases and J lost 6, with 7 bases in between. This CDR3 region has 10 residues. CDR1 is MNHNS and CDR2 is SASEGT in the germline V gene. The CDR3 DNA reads TGTGCCAGCGGGTATGCTGAAGCTTTCTTT. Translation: CASGYAEAFF.

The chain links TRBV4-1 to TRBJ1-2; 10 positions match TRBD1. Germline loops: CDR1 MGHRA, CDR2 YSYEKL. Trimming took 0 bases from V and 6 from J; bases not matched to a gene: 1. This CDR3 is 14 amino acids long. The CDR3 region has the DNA TGCGCCAGCAGCCAAGATGACAGGGGGCATGGCTACACCTTC. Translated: CASSQDDRGHGYTF.

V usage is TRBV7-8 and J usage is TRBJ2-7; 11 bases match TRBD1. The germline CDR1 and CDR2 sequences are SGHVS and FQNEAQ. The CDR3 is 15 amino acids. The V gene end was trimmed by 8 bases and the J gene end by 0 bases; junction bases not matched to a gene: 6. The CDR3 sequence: CASGLGTGGSYEQYF. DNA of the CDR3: TGTGCCAGCGGACTTGGGACAGGGGGCTCCTACGAGCAGTACTTC.

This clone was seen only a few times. The CDR3 bases are TGTGCCAGCAGTTACTCTCAGAACACTGAAGCTTTCTTT. This translates into CASSYSQNTEAFF. The genes are TRBV6-5 and TRBJ1-1; no clear D. The germline gives CDR1 MNHEY, CDR2 SVGAGI. V was pared by 0 bases and J by 1 base, with 3 bases between. The CDR3 has 13 residues.

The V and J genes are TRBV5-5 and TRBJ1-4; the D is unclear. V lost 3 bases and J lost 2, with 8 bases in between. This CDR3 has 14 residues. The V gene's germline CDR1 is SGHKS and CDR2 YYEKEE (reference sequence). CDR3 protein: CASSSRHTNEKLFF. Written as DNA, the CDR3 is TGTGCCAGCAGCTCCAGACACACTAATGAAAAACTGTTTTTT.

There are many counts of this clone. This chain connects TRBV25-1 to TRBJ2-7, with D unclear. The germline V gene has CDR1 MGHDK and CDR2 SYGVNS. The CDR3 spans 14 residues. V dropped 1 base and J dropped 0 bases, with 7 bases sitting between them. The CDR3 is CASSESVRSYEQYF. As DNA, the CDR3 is TGTGCCAGCAGTGAATCTGTGCGCTCCTACGAGCAGTACTTC.

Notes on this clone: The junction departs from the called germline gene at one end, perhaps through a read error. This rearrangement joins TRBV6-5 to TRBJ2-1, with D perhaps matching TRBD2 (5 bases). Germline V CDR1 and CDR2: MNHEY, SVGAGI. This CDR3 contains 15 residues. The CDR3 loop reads CASSYSKYDYSEQFF. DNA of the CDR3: TGTGCCAGCAGTTACTCGAAATACGACTACAGTGAGCAGTTCTTC.

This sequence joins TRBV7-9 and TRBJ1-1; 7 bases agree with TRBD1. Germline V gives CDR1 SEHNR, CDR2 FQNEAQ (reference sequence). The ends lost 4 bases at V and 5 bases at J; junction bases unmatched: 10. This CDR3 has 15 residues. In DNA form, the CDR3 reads TGTGCCAGCAGCTCCTCGACAGGGAGAGAGACTGAAGCTTTCTTT. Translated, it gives CASSSSTGRETEAFF.

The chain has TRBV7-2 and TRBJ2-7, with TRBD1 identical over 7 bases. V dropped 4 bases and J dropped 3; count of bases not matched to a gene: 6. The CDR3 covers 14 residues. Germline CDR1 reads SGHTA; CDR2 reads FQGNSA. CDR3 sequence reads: CASSSWDSFYEQYF. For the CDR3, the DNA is TGTGCCAGCAGCTCCTGGGACAGCTTCTACGAGCAGTACTTC.

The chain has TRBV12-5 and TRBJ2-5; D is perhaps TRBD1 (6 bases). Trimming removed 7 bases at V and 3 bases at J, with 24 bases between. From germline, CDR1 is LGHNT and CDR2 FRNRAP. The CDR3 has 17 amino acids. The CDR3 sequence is CASDFTLQTGTKETQYF. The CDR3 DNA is TGTGCTAGTGACTTCACCCTCCAGACAGGCACCAAAGAGACCCAGTACTTC.

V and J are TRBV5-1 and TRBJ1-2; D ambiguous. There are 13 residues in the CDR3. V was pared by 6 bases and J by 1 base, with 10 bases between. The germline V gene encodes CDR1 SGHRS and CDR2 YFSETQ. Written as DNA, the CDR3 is TGCGCCAGCACTCCCGAAGTTAACTATGGCTACACCTTC. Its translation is CASTPEVNYGYTF.

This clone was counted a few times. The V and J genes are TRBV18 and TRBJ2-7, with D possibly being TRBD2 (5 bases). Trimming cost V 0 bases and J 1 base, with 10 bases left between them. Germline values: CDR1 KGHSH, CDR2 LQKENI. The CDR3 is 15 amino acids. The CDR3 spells CASSPPGVVSYEQYF. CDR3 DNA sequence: TGTGCCAGCTCACCACCGGGAGTGGTATCCTACGAGCAGTACTTC.

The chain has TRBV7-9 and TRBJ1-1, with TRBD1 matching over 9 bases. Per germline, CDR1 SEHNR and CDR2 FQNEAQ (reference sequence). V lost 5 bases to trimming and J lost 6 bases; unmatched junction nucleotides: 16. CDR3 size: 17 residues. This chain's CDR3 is CASSRTGVSEATAEAFF. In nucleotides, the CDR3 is TGTGCCAGCAGCCGGACAGGGGTATCGGAGGCCACCGCTGAAGCTTTCTTT. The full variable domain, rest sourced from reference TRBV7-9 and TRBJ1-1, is DTGVSQNPRHKITKRGQNVTFRCDPISEHNRLYWYRQTLGQGPEFLTYFQNEAQLEKSRLLSDRFSAERPKGSFSTLEIQRTEQGDSAMYLCASSRTGVSEATAEAFFGQGTRLTVV.